A single sample gave rise to the 25 T cell receptor beta chains below, sequenced in a study of control samples from healthy donors and cancer patients. Sequencing was performed with immunoSEQ multiplex PCR; in TCRdb, only in-frame clones are kept and a portion is missing. The data show some 120,000 clones, approximately 90% seen once. Material: blood. The origin of the receptors is a young man in good health.

This chain uses TRBV28 with TRBJ2-7; D might be TRBD2 (5 bases). The V gene lost 6 bases and the J gene lost 0 bases, with 15 bases spanning the gap. This CDR3 has 15 amino acids. Per germline, CDR1 MDHEN and CDR2 SYDVKM. The CDR3 DNA follows: TGTGCCAGCAGAAAAGGACTTCAAAGCTCCTACGAGCAGTACGTC. Translating it yields CASRKGLQSSYEQYV.

V gene TRBV27 combines with J gene TRBJ1-1; D perhaps matches TRBD1 (6 bases). This CDR3 comprises 14 residues. The V end lost 6 bases, the J end lost 2 bases, and 13 bases lay between the germline ends. Germline V CDR1 and CDR2: MNHEY, SMNVEV (reference sequence). In DNA, the CDR3 is TGTGCCAGCAGAGCCGGGACATTTAACACTGAAGCTTTCTTT. This gives the protein CASRAGTFNTEAFF.

This chain links TRBV3-1 (or the pseudogene TRBV3-2) with TRBJ1-1; D is possibly TRBD1 (6 bases). The CDR3 contains 14 residues. Germline lookup yields CDR1 LGHDT and CDR2 YNNKEL (reference sequence). Trimming pared 0 bases from V and 1 base from J, leaving 6 bases between. CDR3 DNA: TGTGCCAGCAGCCAAGAGGGGGCGAACACTGAAGCTTTCTTT. Amino acids: CASSQEGANTEAFF.

The CDR3 reads CASSPLGGRGETQYF. CDR3 bases: TGTGCCAGCAGTCCGCTCGGCGGGAGGGGTGAGACCCAGTACTTC. The chain combines TRBV27 with TRBJ2-5; 9 nucleotides align to TRBD2. The CDR3 loop spans 15 amino acids. In germline, CDR1 is MNHEY, CDR2 SMNVEV (reference sequence). J gave up 5 bases and V 5 bases, and 9 bases lay outside the gene matches.

This chain connects TRBV15 to TRBJ1-6; perhaps TRBD1 as D (6 bases). The germline V gene encodes CDR1 LNHNV and CDR2 YYDKDF (reference sequence). CDR3 length: 16 residues. The V gene lost 4 bases and the J gene lost 1 base, with 11 bases spanning the gap. The CDR3 nucleotides are TGTGCCACCAGCACAGGGGAACAGTCCTATAATTCACCCCTCCACTTT. It translates to CATSTGEQSYNSPLHF.

This clone was observed a single time. This chain uses TRBV20-1 with TRBJ1-1; 10 positions agree with TRBD1. Germline CDR1 reads DFQATT; CDR2 reads SNEGSKA (reference sequence). The CDR3 has 14 amino acids. The V gene end was trimmed by 3 bases and the J gene end by 5 bases; junction bases not matched to a gene: 6. The CDR3 is CSASDRTGGTEAFF. In DNA form, the CDR3 reads TGCAGTGCTAGTGACAGGACAGGGGGAACTGAAGCTTTCTTT.

The chain links TRBV3-1 (or the pseudogene TRBV3-2) to TRBJ2-1; D is unresolved. V was trimmed by 0 bases and J by 9 bases, leaving 18 bases between them. The CDR3 length is 16 residues. Germline V gives CDR1 LGHDT, CDR2 YNNKEL (reference sequence). The CDR3 DNA sequence: TGTGCCAGCAGCCAAGATATCGTTTTAGGAGTTGGTGAGCAGTTCTTC. This gives the protein CASSQDIVLGVGEQFF.

V gene TRBV2 combines with J gene TRBJ2-3; 10 positions agree with TRBD2. J lost 0 bases, V lost 8 bases, and 8 bases had no gene match. This CDR3 spans 16 amino acids. Per the germline V gene, CDR1 is SNHLY and CDR2 is FYNNEI. The CDR3 region has the DNA TGTGCCAGCCTACTACTAGCGGGGAGTAGCACAGATACGCAGTATTTT. As protein: CASLLLAGSSTDTQYF. The whole variable domain, remainder taken from reference TRBV2 and TRBJ2-3, is EPEVTQTPSHQVTQMGQEVILRCVPISNHLYFYWYRQILGQKVEFLVSFYNNEISEKSEIFDDQFSVERPDGSNFTLKIRSTKLEDSAMYFCASLLLAGSSTDTQYFGPGTRLTVL.

A few counts support this clone. The chain links TRBV6-6 to TRBJ2-3, with TRBD2 matching over 10 bases. The length of the CDR3 is 14 residues. With V trimmed by 10 bases and J by 1 base, 5 bases remained unmatched. Germline lookup yields CDR1 MNHNY and CDR2 SVGAGI (reference sequence). The CDR3 loop is CATKTSGGTDTQYF. The CDR3 coding sequence is TGTGCCACCAAAACTAGCGGGGGCACAGATACGCAGTATTTT.

The chain couples TRBV3-1 (or the pseudogene TRBV3-2) to TRBJ2-5; 11 bases agree with TRBD2. V trimming: 4 bases; J trimming: 2 bases; junction bases outside the gene matches: 0. CDR3 length equals 14 residues. CDR1 and CDR2 from the germline V gene are LGHDT and YNNKEL (reference sequence). CDR3 residues: CASSRLAGQETQYF. CDR3 nucleotides: TGTGCCAGCAGCCGACTAGCGGGACAAGAGACCCAGTACTTC.

This clone came up once. The chain couples TRBV15 to TRBJ1-1; TRBD1 might be the D (5 bases). The length of the CDR3 is 17 residues. Trimming cost V 3 bases and J 1 base, with 18 bases left between them. CDR1 is LNHNV, CDR2 YYDKDF, per germline (reference sequence). This CDR3 reads CATSSAGRSGGNTEAFF. CDR3 coding DNA: TGTGCCACCAGCAGCGCGGGACGTTCAGGCGGGAACACTGAAGCTTTCTTT.

The chain employs TRBV27 and TRBJ2-3; 8 bases are a match to TRBD2. V trimming: 7 bases; J trimming: 2 bases; junction bases outside the gene matches: 5. This CDR3 comprises 14 residues. Germline assignment: CDR1 MNHEY and CDR2 SMNVEV (reference sequence). This CDR3 is CASNELADTDTQYF. CDR3 bases: TGTGCCAGCAACGAACTAGCGGACACAGATACGCAGTATTTT.

The chain joins TRBV7-2 to TRBJ2-4; possible D gene TRBD1, 6 bases. Germline lookup yields CDR1 SGHTA and CDR2 FQGNSA. The CDR3 runs 14 residues. Between the trimmed V and J ends, which lost 5 bases and 6 bases, there was a span of 14 bases. CDR3 residues: CASSTKQGGNIQYF. In nucleotides, the CDR3 is TGTGCCAGCAGCACCAAACAGGGCGGAAACATTCAGTACTTC.

The V and J genes are TRBV5-6 and TRBJ1-2; D is undetermined. The CDR3 contains 15 residues. Trimming left V 3 bases short and J 4 bases short, with 16 bases between. Germline V gene sequence: CDR1 SGHDT, CDR2 YYEEEE. CDR3 loop: CASSSTRRSRYGYTF. CDR3 coding DNA: TGTGCCAGCAGCTCCACGCGCCGTTCCCGCTATGGCTACACCTTC.

V gene TRBV12-3 or TRBV12-4 combines with J gene TRBJ2-7; D is unclear. The ends were cut back, 5 bases at V and 2 bases at J, with 4 bases in the middle. CDR3 length: 11 amino acids. CDR3 region: CASSGTYEQYF. CDR3 DNA: TGTGCCAGCAGTGGTACCTACGAGCAGTACTTC.

This chain links TRBV28 with TRBJ1-2; no definite D call. The V and J ends lost 6 bases and 8 bases respectively, with 22 bases between them. CDR3 length equals 15 residues. Looked up from germline, CDR1 is MDHEN and CDR2 is SYDVKM. In nucleotides, the CDR3 is TGTGCCAGCAGCCTAAATTCCTTGGGTAATAGGGGCTACACCTTC. This gives the protein CASSLNSLGNRGYTF.

The V and J genes are TRBV1 and TRBJ2-7; TRBD2, the table's D call, was not compared with the DNA. TRBV1 is reported as a pseudogene. The CDR3 contains 19 residues. The DNA of the CDR3 is TGCACCAGCAGCAACCGGCCGGAGGAATATTCCCAGAGCTCCTACGAGCAGTACGTC. Translated: CTSSNRPEEYSQSSYEQYV.

The chain is built from TRBV4-2 and TRBJ2-2; D gene unclear. Germline CDR1 and CDR2: LGHNA and YNFKEQ. Deletions cut 0 bases from V and 3 bases from J, with 8 bases between. This CDR3 is built from 15 residues. CDR3 DNA: TGTGCCAGCAGCCAAGAGACGGGTTACACCGGGGAGCTGTTTTTT. Translation gives CASSQETGYTGELFF.

This clone has more than one count but fewer than ten. The junction shows a germline mismatch at one end, possibly a read error. The chain links TRBV7-7 to TRBJ1-4, with a tentative D call TRBD1 (6 bases). This CDR3 is 15 amino acids long. CDR1 and CDR2 (germline): SSHAT, FNYEAQ (reference sequence). CDR3 nucleotides: TGTGCTAGCAGCCCCCGTCCCGGGGGCCATGAAAAACTGTTTTTT. Encoded protein: CASSPRPGGHEKLFF.

The rearrangement uses TRBV10-1 and TRBJ2-7; TRBD2 matches at 11 bases. After removal of 6 bases from V and 2 bases from J, the junction contained 6 bases not matched to a gene. The CDR3 covers 15 residues. Germline CDR1 and CDR2: WNHNN and SYGVQD (reference sequence). The CDR3 sequence: CASSPTSGGPYEQYF. The CDR3 nucleotides read TGCGCCAGCAGCCCCACTAGCGGGGGTCCCTACGAGCAGTACTTC.

The chain has TRBV5-1 and TRBJ1-3; D gene uncertain. Trimming left V 0 bases short and J 0 bases short, with 10 bases between. The CDR3 is made up of 16 amino acids. Per germline, CDR1 SGHRS and CDR2 YFSETQ. The CDR3 protein is CASSLDGGFSGNTIYF. The DNA of the CDR3 is TGCGCCAGCAGCTTGGACGGTGGATTCTCTGGAAACACCATATATTTT.

This chain uses TRBV20-1 with TRBJ2-2, with unresolved D. The CDR3 runs 15 residues. Trimming removed 3 bases from V and 3 bases from J, with 14 bases in between. Germline V lookup: CDR1 DFQATT, CDR2 SNEGSKA (reference sequence). As DNA, the CDR3 is TGCAGTGCTAGTCTCCCTCGTAGGCACACCGGGGAGCTGTTTTTT. Translation gives CSASLPRRHTGELFF.

The chain couples TRBV2 to TRBJ2-1; 10 bases agree with TRBD1. Trimming took 0 bases from V and 4 from J; bases not matched to a gene: 6. CDR1 and CDR2 (germline): SNHLY, FYNNEI. The CDR3 loop spans 17 amino acids. In DNA, the CDR3 is TGTGCCAGCAGTGAAGCGGACAGGGGGTCGGGGTACAATGAGCAGTTCTTC. Its translation is CASSEADRGSGYNEQFF.

The chain has TRBV4-3 and TRBJ1-2; the D is unclear. This CDR3 comprises 14 residues. Trimming left V 0 bases short and J 5 bases short, with 10 bases between. Per the germline V gene, CDR1 is LGHNA and CDR2 is YSLEER. The CDR3 sequence: CASSQEERFYGYTF. The CDR3 nucleotides are TGCGCCAGCAGCCAAGAGGAACGGTTTTATGGCTACACCTTC.

The chain uses TRBV5-1 and TRBJ1-4; D is unclear. Per germline, CDR1 SGHRS and CDR2 YFSETQ. Trimming took 0 bases from V and 11 from J, leaving 8 bases between them. The CDR3 length is 12 residues. The CDR3 sequence is CASSLEGKKLFF. The CDR3 DNA sequence: TGCGCCAGCAGCTTGGAGGGAAAGAAACTGTTTTTT.